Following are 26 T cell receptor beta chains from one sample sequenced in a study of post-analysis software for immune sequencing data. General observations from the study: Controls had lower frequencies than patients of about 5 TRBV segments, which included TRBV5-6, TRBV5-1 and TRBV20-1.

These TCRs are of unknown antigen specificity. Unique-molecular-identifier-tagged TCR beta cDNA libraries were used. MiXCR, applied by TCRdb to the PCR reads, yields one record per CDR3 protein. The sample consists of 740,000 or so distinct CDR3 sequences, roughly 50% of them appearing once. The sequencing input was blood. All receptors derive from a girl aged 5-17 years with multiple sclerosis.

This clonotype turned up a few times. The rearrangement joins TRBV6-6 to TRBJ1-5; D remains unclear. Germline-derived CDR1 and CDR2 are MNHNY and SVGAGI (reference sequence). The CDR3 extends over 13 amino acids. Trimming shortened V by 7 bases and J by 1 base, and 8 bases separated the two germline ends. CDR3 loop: CASTRGSNQPQHF. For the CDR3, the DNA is TGTGCCAGCACCCGGGGAAGCAATCAGCCCCAGCATTTT.

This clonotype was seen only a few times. This CDR3 is CSVGGQGNYGYTF. CDR3 DNA sequence: TGCAGCGTTGGAGGACAGGGAAACTATGGCTACACCTTC. The chain is built from TRBV29-1 and TRBJ1-2; 8 nucleotides line up with TRBD1. Germline loops: CDR1 SQVTM, CDR2 ANQGSEA. The CDR3 contains 13 residues. V lost 4 bases, J lost 2 bases, and 3 bases stayed unmatched.

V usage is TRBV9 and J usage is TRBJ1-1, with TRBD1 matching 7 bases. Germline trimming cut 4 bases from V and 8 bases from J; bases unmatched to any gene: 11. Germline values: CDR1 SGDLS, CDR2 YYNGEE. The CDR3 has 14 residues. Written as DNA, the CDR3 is TGTGCCAGCAGCCCGAGACAGGGAGTACAGGAAGCTTTCTTT. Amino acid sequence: CASSPRQGVQEAFF.

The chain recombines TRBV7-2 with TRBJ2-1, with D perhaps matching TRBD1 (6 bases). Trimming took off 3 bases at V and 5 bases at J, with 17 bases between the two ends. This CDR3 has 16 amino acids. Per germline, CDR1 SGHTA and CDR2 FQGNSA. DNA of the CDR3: TGTGCCAGCAGCTTGCAGTGGGGGCTAAAACACAATGAGCAGTTCTTC. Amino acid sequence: CASSLQWGLKHNEQFF.

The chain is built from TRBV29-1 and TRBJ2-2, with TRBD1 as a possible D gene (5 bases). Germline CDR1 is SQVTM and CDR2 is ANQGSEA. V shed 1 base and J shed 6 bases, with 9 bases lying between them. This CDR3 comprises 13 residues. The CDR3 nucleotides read TGCAGCGTTGAAGTGTGGGGCGCCGGGGAGCTGTTTTTT. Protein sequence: CSVEVWGAGELFF.

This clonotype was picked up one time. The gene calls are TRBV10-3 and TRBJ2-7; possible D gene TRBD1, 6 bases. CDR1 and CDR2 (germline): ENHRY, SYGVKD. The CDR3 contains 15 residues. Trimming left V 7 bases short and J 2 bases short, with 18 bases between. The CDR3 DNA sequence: TGTGCCATCACCAATCCAAACCAGGGGACCTACGAGCAGTACTTC. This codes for CAITNPNQGTYEQYF.

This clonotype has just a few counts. The CDR3 region is CASSENLDEQYF. CDR3 bases: TGTGCCAGCAGCGAAAATCTCGACGAGCAGTACTTC. The gene calls are TRBV5-6 and TRBJ2-7; D unclear. From germline, CDR1 is SGHDT and CDR2 YYEEEE. With 4 bases removed from V and 5 bases from J, the gap between germline ends came to 10 bases. The CDR3 has 12 amino acids.

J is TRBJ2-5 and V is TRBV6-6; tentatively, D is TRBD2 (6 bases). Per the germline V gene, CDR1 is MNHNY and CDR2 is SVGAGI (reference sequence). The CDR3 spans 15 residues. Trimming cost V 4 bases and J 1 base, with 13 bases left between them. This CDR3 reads CASSSLSSGQETQYF. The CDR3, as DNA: TGTGCCAGCAGTTCGTTAAGTAGCGGCCAAGAGACCCAGTACTTC.

The CDR3 DNA reads as TGCGCCAGCAGCTTGTGGACAGGGGACAATGAGCAGTACTTC. As protein: CASSLWTGDNEQYF. The V call is TRBV5-1, the J call TRBJ2-5; 9 bases map to TRBD1. Germline values: CDR1 SGHRS, CDR2 YFSETQ. This CDR3 region has 14 residues. Trimming took 1 base from V and 11 from J; bases not matched to a gene: 9.

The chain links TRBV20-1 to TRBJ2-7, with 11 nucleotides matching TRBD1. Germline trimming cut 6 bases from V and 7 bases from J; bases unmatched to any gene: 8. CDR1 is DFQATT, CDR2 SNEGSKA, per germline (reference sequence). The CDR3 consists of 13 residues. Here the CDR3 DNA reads TGCAGTGCCCGCCGGACAGGGGGCGGAGAGCAGTACTTC. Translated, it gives CSARRTGGGEQYF.

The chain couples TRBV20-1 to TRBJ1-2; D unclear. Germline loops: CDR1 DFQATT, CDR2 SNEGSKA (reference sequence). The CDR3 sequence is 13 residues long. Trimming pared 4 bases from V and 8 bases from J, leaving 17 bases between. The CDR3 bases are TGCAGTGCTAACCGGGCCTACGAGGAGGGCTACACCTTC. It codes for CSANRAYEEGYTF.

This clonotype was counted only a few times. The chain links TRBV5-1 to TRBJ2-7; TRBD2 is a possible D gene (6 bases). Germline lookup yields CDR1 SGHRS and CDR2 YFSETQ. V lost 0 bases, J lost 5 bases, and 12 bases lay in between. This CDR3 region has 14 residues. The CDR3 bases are TGCGCCAGCAGCTTGGTAGCGGCTCTCGACGAGCAGTACTTC. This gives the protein CASSLVAALDEQYF.

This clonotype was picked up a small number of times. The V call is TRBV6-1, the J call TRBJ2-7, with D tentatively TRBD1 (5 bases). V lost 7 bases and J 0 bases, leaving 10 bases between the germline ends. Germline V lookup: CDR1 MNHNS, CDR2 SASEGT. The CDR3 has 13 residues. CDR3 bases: TGTGCCAGCACCCCGGACAACTCCTACGAGCAGTACTTC. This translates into CASTPDNSYEQYF.

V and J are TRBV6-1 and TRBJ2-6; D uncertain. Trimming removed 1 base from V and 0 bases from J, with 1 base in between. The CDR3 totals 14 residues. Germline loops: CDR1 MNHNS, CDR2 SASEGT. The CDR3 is CASSEDSGANVLTF. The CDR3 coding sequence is TGTGCCAGCAGTGAAGACTCTGGGGCCAACGTCCTGACTTTC.

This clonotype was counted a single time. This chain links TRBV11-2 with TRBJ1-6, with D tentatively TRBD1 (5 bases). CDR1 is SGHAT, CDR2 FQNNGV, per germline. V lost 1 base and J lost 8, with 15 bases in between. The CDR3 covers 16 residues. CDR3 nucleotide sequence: TGTGCCAGCAGCTTAGCTCAAGGGGACCGGCATTCACCCCTCCACTTT. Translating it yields CASSLAQGDRHSPLHF.

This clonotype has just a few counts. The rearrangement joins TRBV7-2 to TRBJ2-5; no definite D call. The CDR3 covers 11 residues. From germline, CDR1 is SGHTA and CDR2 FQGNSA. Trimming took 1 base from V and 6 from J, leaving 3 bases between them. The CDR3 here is CASSLEQTQYF. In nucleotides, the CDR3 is TGTGCCAGCAGCTTAGAGCAGACCCAGTACTTC.

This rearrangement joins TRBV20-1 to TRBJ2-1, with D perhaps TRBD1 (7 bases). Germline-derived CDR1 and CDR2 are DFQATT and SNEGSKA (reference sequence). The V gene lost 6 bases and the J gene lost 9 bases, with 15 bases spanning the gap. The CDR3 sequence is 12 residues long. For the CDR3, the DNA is TGCAGTGCCCCGGAGGGGGCCTTTGAGCAGTTCTTC. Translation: CSAPEGAFEQFF.

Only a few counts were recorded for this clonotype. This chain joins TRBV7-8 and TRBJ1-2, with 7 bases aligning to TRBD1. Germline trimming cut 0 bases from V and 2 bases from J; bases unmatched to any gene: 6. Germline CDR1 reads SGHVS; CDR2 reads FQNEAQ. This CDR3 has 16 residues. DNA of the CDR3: TGTGCCAGCAGCTTAGCACCCGGGACAGCCAACTATGGCTACACCTTC. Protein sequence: CASSLAPGTANYGYTF.

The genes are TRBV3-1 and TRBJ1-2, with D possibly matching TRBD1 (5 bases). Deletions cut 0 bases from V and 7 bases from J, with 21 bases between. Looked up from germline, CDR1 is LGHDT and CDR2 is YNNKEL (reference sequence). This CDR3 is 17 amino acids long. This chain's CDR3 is CASSQDLMGPRRTGYTF. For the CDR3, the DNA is TGTGCCAGCAGCCAAGATTTAATGGGACCGCGAAGGACTGGCTACACCTTC.

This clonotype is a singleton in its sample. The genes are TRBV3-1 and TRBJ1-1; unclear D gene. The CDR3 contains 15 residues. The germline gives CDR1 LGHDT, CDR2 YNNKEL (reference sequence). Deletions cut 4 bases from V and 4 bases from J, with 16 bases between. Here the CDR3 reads CASSPRRITGTEAFF. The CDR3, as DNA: TGTGCCAGCAGCCCCCGTCGGATAACGGGCACTGAAGCTTTCTTT.

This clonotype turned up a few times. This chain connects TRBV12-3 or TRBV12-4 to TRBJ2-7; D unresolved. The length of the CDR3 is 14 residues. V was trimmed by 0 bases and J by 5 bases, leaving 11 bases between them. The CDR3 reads CASSLARPTNEQYF. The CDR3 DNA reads TGTGCCAGCAGTTTAGCCAGACCTACGAACGAGCAGTACTTC.

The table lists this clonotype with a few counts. The CDR3 region has the DNA TGCGCCAGCAGCTGGGCCTGGGGGCCCAGGGTCCCCAAAGAGGAGACCCAGTACTTC. Translation: CASSWAWGPRVPKEETQYF. The chain has TRBV5-1 and TRBJ2-5, with TRBD1 as a possible D gene (6 bases). This CDR3 is built from 19 residues. Germline V gene data show CDR1 as SGHRS and CDR2 as YFSETQ. V lost 3 bases to trimming and J lost 5 bases, with 29 bases between them.

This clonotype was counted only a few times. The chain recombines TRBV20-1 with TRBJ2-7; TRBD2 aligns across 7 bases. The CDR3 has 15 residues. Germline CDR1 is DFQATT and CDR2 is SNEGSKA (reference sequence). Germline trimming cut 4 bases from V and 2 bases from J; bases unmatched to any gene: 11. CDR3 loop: CSATELALGPYEQYF. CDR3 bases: TGCAGTGCTACCGAACTAGCGTTGGGTCCCTACGAGCAGTACTTC.

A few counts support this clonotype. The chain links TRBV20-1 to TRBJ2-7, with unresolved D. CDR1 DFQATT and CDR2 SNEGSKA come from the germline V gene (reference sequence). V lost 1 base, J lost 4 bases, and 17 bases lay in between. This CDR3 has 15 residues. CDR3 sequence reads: CSARGPPSRIYEQYF. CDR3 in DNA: TGCAGTGCTAGAGGTCCGCCTAGTCGTATTTACGAGCAGTACTTC.

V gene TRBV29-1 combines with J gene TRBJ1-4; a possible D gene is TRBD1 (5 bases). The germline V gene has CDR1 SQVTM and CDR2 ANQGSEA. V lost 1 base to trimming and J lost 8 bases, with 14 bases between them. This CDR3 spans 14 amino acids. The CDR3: CSVEVAVGGEKLFF. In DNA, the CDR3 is TGCAGCGTTGAAGTAGCGGTTGGGGGGGAAAAACTGTTTTTT.

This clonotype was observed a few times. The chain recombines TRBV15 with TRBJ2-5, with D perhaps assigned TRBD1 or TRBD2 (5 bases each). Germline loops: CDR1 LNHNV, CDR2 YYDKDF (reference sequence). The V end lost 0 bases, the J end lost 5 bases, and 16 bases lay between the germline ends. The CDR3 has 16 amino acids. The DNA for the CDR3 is TGTGCCACCAGCAGAGATCGGGGCACGGAGCGGGAGACCCAGTACTTC. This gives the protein CATSRDRGTERETQYF.